The next 10 T cell receptor beta chains were all read from a single sample in a study of blood T cell repertoires in COVID-19. TCRdb's table, derived via immunoSEQ multiplex PCR, lists solely in-frame clones and lacks some. The data show 110,000 to 150,000 clones, with over 75% seen just once and over 4% held by the top ten. The specimen was peripheral blood. The receptors shown here come from a woman between 50 and 59 years old with acute or convalescent COVID-19.

This chain joins TRBV19 and TRBJ2-6; D perhaps matches TRBD1 (6 bases). Per germline, CDR1 LNHDA and CDR2 SQIVND (reference sequence). This CDR3 region has 15 residues. V dropped 5 bases and J dropped 4 bases, with 12 bases sitting between them. In DNA form, the CDR3 reads TGTGCCAGTAGTGTACAGGGAATCGGGGCCAACGTCCTGACTTTC. This encodes CASSVQGIGANVLTF.

The V call is TRBV9, the J call TRBJ1-1, with 7 bases fitting TRBD1. The germline V gene has CDR1 SGDLS and CDR2 YYNGEE. The CDR3 spans 12 residues. Germline trimming cut 3 bases from V and 11 bases from J; bases unmatched to any gene: 7. The CDR3, as DNA: TGTGCCAGCAGCGCCCGGGACAGTAGGGCTTTCTTT. Its translation is CASSARDSRAFF.

This chain joins TRBV7-9 and TRBJ1-1; D not resolved. The V and J ends lost 8 bases and 10 bases respectively, with 14 bases between them. The CDR3 length is 11 residues. Per the germline V gene, CDR1 is SEHNR and CDR2 is FQNEAQ (reference sequence). The CDR3 DNA sequence: TGTGCCAGCCGGAGGAGACGGCGAGCTTTCTTT. Encoded protein: CASRRRRRAFF.

The gene calls are TRBV7-2 and TRBJ2-5; 14 positions agree with TRBD2. The length of the CDR3 is 18 residues. Trimming cost V 2 bases and J 1 base; bases outside gene matches: 6. CDR1 is SGHTA, CDR2 FQGNSA, per germline. The CDR3 sequence is CASSLPGLAGASQETQYF. In nucleotides, the CDR3 is TGTGCCAGCAGCTTACCGGGACTAGCGGGGGCCTCCCAAGAGACCCAGTACTTC.

The chain has TRBV9 and TRBJ1-2, with 7 bases lining up with TRBD1. The germline gives CDR1 SGDLS, CDR2 YYNGEE. Trimming cost V 4 bases and J 1 base; bases outside gene matches: 4. The CDR3 covers 14 residues. The CDR3 sequence: CASSTRDSNYGYTF. The CDR3 DNA reads as TGTGCCAGCAGCACACGGGACAGTAACTATGGCTACACCTTC.

This clone was seen more than once but under ten times. The chain couples TRBV2 to TRBJ2-7, with a weak D call TRBD2 (5 bases). Deletions cut 4 bases from V and 4 bases from J, with 8 bases between. Germline values: CDR1 SNHLY, CDR2 FYNNEI. The CDR3 is made up of 12 amino acids. This CDR3 reads CASSGGQYEQYF. For the CDR3, the DNA is TGTGCCAGCAGTGGAGGGCAGTACGAGCAGTACTTC.

The chain joins TRBV7-2 to TRBJ2-5; 7 bases align to TRBD1. CDR3 size: 12 residues. V was clipped by 5 bases and J by 4 bases; unmatched bases: 1. Per the germline V gene, CDR1 is SGHTA and CDR2 is FQGNSA. CDR3 region: CASSRDRETQYF. For the CDR3, the DNA is TGTGCCAGCAGCAGGGACAGAGAGACCCAGTACTTC.

The rearrangement links TRBV7-3 to TRBJ1-6, with 8 positions matching TRBD1. V dropped 5 bases and J dropped 5; count of bases not matched to a gene: 11. This CDR3 contains 17 residues. Germline V gene lookup returns CDR1 SGHTA and CDR2 FQGTGA. Here the CDR3 reads CASSLRQGRIDNSPLHF. CDR3 DNA sequence: TGTGCCAGCAGCCTAAGACAGGGGCGGATCGATAATTCACCCCTCCACTTT.

Concerning this clone: A read error may produce the germline difference seen at one junction end. The rearrangement joins TRBV5-1 to TRBJ2-1; 9 positions match TRBD1. The germline gives CDR1 SGHRS, CDR2 YFSETQ. The CDR3 runs to 15 residues. The CDR3 region is CVSRGQGLNNNEQFF. CDR3 bases: TGCGTCAGCAGGGGACAGGGACTGAATAACAATGAGCAGTTCTTC.

This rearrangement joins TRBV12-3 or TRBV12-4 to TRBJ1-2; possible D gene TRBD1, 5 bases. The V and J ends lost 2 bases and 5 bases respectively, with 9 bases between them. CDR3 length: 13 residues. CDR3 in amino acids: CASSLSGRYGYTF. CDR3 DNA sequence: TGTGCCAGCAGTTTATCAGGGCGGTATGGCTACACCTTC.